Listed here are 16 T cell receptor beta chains from one sample, sequenced in a study of long-term antiretroviral therapy in people with HIV. Survey-level immunoSEQ v3.0 assays were run. Data came from immunoSEQ multiplex PCR; TCRdb stores just in-frame clones and leaves some out. The table has about 17,000 clones, roughly nine tenths seen once. The sequenced sample was unsorted PBMCs, obtained 0.6 years after starting antiretroviral therapy. The origin of the receptors is a woman aged 40 to 50 with HIV.

V is TRBV5-1 and J is TRBJ1-6, with TRBD1 as a possible D gene (5 bases). Between the trimmed V and J ends, which lost 0 bases and 0 bases, there was a span of 10 bases. Germline loops: CDR1 SGHRS, CDR2 YFSETQ. CDR3 size: 17 residues. The CDR3 coding sequence is TGCGCCAGCAGCTTGGAACAGGCGAGCTCCTATAATTCACCCCTCCACTTT. It translates to CASSLEQASSYNSPLHF.

The genes are TRBV11-3 and TRBJ2-1; the D is unclear. V dropped 5 bases and J dropped 1 base, with 12 bases sitting between them. The CDR3 length is 15 residues. CDR1 SGHNT and CDR2 YENEEA come from the germline V gene. The CDR3 loop reads CASSTYGRSYNEQFF. The CDR3 DNA reads as TGTGCCAGCAGCACCTACGGCCGGTCCTACAATGAGCAGTTCTTC.

This chain uses TRBV6-6 with TRBJ1-1; a possible D gene is TRBD1 (5 bases). The CDR3 is 15 amino acids. The V end was cut by 6 bases, the J end by 3 bases, with 17 bases between. Germline V gene lookup returns CDR1 MNHNY and CDR2 SVGAGI (reference sequence). The CDR3: CASSRTAGTYTEAFF. In DNA form, the CDR3 reads TGTGCCAGCAGCCGGACCGCCGGGACGTACACTGAAGCTTTCTTT.

The chain carries TRBV4-1 and TRBJ1-5, with D possibly being TRBD1 (5 bases). The V gene's germline CDR1 is MGHRA and CDR2 YSYEKL. The V end lost 1 base, the J end lost 0 bases, and 16 bases lay between the germline ends. This CDR3 is 18 amino acids long. CDR3 residues: CASSQVNFVGGSNQPQHF. CDR3 sequence (DNA): TGCGCCAGCAGCCAAGTTAATTTCGTGGGGGGTAGCAATCAGCCCCAGCATTTT.

The gene calls are TRBV13 and TRBJ2-1; 14 positions match TRBD2. V lost 4 bases and J lost 8; bases outside the gene matches: 16. In germline, CDR1 is PRHDT, CDR2 FYEKMQ (reference sequence). The CDR3 contains 19 residues. As DNA, the CDR3 is TGTGCCAGCAGCTCCGGACTAGCGGGGGGACACTACACTCTTGATGAGCAGTTCTTC. Protein sequence: CASSSGLAGGHYTLDEQFF.

The chain couples TRBV7-9 to TRBJ2-4; TRBD1 agrees at 8 bases. This CDR3 comprises 16 residues. V trimming: 5 bases; J trimming: 0 bases; junction bases outside the gene matches: 6. CDR1 and CDR2 (germline): SEHNR, FQNEAQ (reference sequence). Here the CDR3 reads CASSPGQGLAKNIQYF. The CDR3 DNA is TGTGCCAGCAGCCCTGGACAGGGACTAGCCAAAAACATTCAGTACTTC.

CDR3: CSGLTGREQYF. For the CDR3, the DNA is TGCAGCGGCCTAACGGGTCGGGAGCAGTACTTC. This chain links TRBV29-1 with TRBJ2-7; D remains unclear. Per the germline V gene, CDR1 is SQVTM and CDR2 is ANQGSEA. The length of the CDR3 is 11 residues. Deletions cut 7 bases from V and 7 bases from J, with 14 bases between.

The chain recombines TRBV7-9 with TRBJ1-2; D is unresolved. Germline values: CDR1 SEHNR, CDR2 FQNEAQ (reference sequence). This CDR3 comprises 10 residues. The ends were cut back, 1 base at V and 6 bases at J, with 0 bases in the middle. CDR3 amino acids: CASSLDGYTF. The CDR3 DNA is TGTGCCAGCAGCTTAGATGGCTACACCTTC.

The V and J genes are TRBV7-9 and TRBJ2-7, with 7 nucleotides matching TRBD1. The CDR3 is made up of 14 amino acids. CDR1 SEHNR and CDR2 FQNEAQ come from the germline V gene (reference sequence). V gave up 5 bases and J gave up 3 bases; unmatched junction bases: 7. CDR3: CASSVGQALYEQYF. In DNA, the CDR3 is TGTGCCAGCAGCGTTGGACAGGCTCTCTACGAGCAGTACTTC.

The chain recombines TRBV29-1 with TRBJ1-1; D is perhaps TRBD1 (5 bases). The CDR3 covers 13 residues. V lost 6 bases and J lost 1, with 12 bases in between. Looked up from germline, CDR1 is SQVTM and CDR2 is ANQGSEA. CDR3 protein: CSVAGTANTEAFF. CDR3 nucleotides: TGCAGCGTGGCCGGGACGGCGAACACTGAAGCTTTCTTT.

The V call is TRBV7-2, the J call TRBJ2-3; 7 nucleotides line up with TRBD1. Germline assignment: CDR1 SGHTA and CDR2 FQGNSA. V lost 6 bases, J lost 4 bases, and 7 bases stayed unmatched. The CDR3 has 14 amino acids. This CDR3 is CASSNRGVADTQYF. Here the CDR3 DNA reads TGTGCCAGCAGTAACAGGGGTGTGGCAGATACGCAGTATTTT.

This clone has only one observation. J is TRBJ1-1 and V is TRBV30; D not certain. Deletions cut 1 base from V and 0 bases from J, with 6 bases between. Germline V CDR1 and CDR2: GTSNPN, SVGIG (reference sequence). CDR3 size: 13 residues. The CDR3 DNA sequence: TGTGCCTGGAGTGAGGGAATGAACACTGAAGCTTTCTTT. This encodes CAWSEGMNTEAFF. Based on the CDR3 plus reference TRBV30 and TRBJ1-1, the full variable domain is SQTIHQWPATLVQPVGSPLSLECTVEGTSNPNLYWYRQAAGRGLQLLFYSVGIGQISSEVPQNLSASRPQDRQFILSSKKLLLSDSGFYLCAWSEGMNTEAFFGQGTRLTVV.

The CDR3 sequence is CASSLMGQAASYEQYF. The CDR3 DNA follows: TGTGCCAGCAGCTTAATGGGACAGGCAGCTTCCTACGAGCAGTACTTC. V and J are TRBV11-3 and TRBJ2-7; 8 positions match TRBD1. After removal of 2 bases from V and 1 base from J, the junction contained 7 bases not matched to a gene. The CDR3 is 16 amino acids. CDR1 and CDR2 (germline): SGHNT, YENEEA.

The chain recombines TRBV7-2 with TRBJ2-3, with TRBD1 matching over 7 bases. V dropped 4 bases and J dropped 1; count of bases not matched to a gene: 8. This CDR3 is 16 amino acids long. The germline V gene has CDR1 SGHTA and CDR2 FQGNSA. CDR3 in amino acids: CASSSGGTLGTDTQYF. The CDR3 DNA sequence: TGTGCCAGCAGCTCAGGGGGTACCTTAGGCACAGATACGCAGTATTTT.

The chain carries TRBV19 and TRBJ1-1; maybe TRBD1 (6 bases). CDR1 is LNHDA, CDR2 SQIVND, per germline (reference sequence). The CDR3 length is 15 residues. Trimming took off 6 bases at V and 2 bases at J, with 16 bases between the two ends. CDR3 sequence reads: CASRGRTDSNTEAFF. As DNA, the CDR3 is TGTGCCAGTAGGGGCAGGACAGATTCTAACACTGAAGCTTTCTTT.

This chain uses TRBV11-3 with TRBJ2-7; D uncertain. Trimming pared 6 bases from V and 3 bases from J, leaving 27 bases between. Germline loops: CDR1 SGHNT, CDR2 YENEEA. This CDR3 is built from 18 residues. The CDR3: CASSQRRTSIRKGYEQYF. As DNA, the CDR3 is TGTGCCAGCAGTCAACGACGGACCTCTATCCGAAAAGGCTACGAGCAGTACTTC.